This T cell receptor (beta chain) was observed in a study of human T cells and chemical hapten exposure. TCRdb fed the RACE reads into MiXCR, producing one record per CDR3 protein. The sample shows tens of thousands of distinct CDR3 sequences, around 15% of them seen only once. This clonotype was recorded many times. Time point here: pre-sensitization, week 0. The treatment here: therapeutic diphenylcyclopropenone sensitization with weekly scalp DPC. Each patch test followed a blood draw. This sequence originates from a woman in her forties or fifties with alopecia areata. Some clones in this sample may be carry-over from other donors' samples. The sequences come from whole blood, collected in connection with sensitization to the hapten diphenylcyclopropenone (DPC).

The CDR3 region is CASSLGSNEQFF. CDR3 DNA sequence: TGTGCCAGCAGCTTAGGCAGCAATGAGCAGTTCTTC. The V gene is TRBV11-3, the J gene TRBJ2-1; unclear D gene. Trimming took 1 base from V and 6 from J, leaving 4 bases between them. Germline loops: CDR1 SGHNT, CDR2 YENEEA. The CDR3 extends over 12 amino acids.